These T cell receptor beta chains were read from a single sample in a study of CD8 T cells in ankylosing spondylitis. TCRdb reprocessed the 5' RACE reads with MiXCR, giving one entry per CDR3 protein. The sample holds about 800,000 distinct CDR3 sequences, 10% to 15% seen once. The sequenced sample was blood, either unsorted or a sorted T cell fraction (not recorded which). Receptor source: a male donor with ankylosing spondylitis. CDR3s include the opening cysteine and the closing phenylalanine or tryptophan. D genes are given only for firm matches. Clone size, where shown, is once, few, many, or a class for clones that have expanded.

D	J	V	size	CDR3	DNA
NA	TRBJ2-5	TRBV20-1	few	CSAIRLAETQYF	TGCAGTGCTATCCGTCTAGCTGAGACCCAGTACTTC
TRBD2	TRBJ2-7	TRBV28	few	CASSPELAVSLVVF	TGTGCCAGCAGCCCCGAACTAGCGGTATCGTTGGTGGTCTTC
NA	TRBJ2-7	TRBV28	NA	CASSFTGNINEQYF	TGTGCCAGCAGTTTCACAGGGAACATAAACGAGCAGTACTTC
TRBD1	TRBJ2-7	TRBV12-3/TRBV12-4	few	CASSLADRVAYEQYF	TGTGCCAGCAGTTTAGCTGACAGGGTGGCCTACGAGCAGTACTTC
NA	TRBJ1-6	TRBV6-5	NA	CASSYSQGIDGSPLHF	TGTGCCAGCAGTTACTCGCAGGGGATCGACGGATCACCCCTCCACTTT
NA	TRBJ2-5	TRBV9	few	CASSPGIAETQYF	TGTGCCAGCAGCCCCGGCATAGCTGAGACCCAGTACTTC
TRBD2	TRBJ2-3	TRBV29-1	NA	CSIEGLAGSTDTQYF	TGCAGCATTGAAGGGCTAGCGGGAAGCACAGATACGCAGTATTTT
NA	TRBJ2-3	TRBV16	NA	CASSQSRGGTDTQYF	TGTGCCAGCAGCCAATCGCGAGGGGGCACAGATACGCAGTATTTT
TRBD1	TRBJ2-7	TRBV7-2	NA	CASSFRTGGFNYEQYF	TGTGCCAGCAGCTTCCGGACAGGGGGCTTCAACTACGAGCAGTACTTC
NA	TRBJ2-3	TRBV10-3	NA	CATHPQGTDTQYF	TGTGCCACCCACCCGCAGGGAACAGATACGCAGTATTTT
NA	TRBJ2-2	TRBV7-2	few	CASRATRVPGELFF	TGTGCCAGCAGGGCTACGAGAGTCCCCGGGGAGCTGTTTTTT
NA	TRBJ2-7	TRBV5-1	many	CASSLGWNEQYF	TGCGCCAGCAGCTTGGGATGGAACGAGCAGTACTTC
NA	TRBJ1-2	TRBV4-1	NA	CASSQVLRQVGYTF	TGCGCCAGCAGCCAAGTTCTTAGACAGGTCGGCTACACCTTC
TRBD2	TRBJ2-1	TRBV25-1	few	CASSDPAGGRYNEQFF	TGTGCCAGCAGTGACCCAGCGGGAGGACGGTACAATGAGCAGTTCTTC
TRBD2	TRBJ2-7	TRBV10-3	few	CAIREGSGSVHEQYF	TGTGCCATCAGAGAAGGTAGCGGGAGTGTCCACGAGCAGTACTTC
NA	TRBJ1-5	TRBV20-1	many	CSARVAGRRNQPQHF	TGCAGTGCTAGAGTGGCAGGGAGGAGGAATCAGCCCCAGCATTTT
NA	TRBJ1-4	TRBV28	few	CASSSTLPGNEKLFF	TGTGCCAGCAGTTCGACCTTACCCGGGAACGAAAAACTGTTTTTT
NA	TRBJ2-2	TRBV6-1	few	CASSKDNLNTGELFF	TGTGCCAGCAGTAAGGACAACCTGAACACCGGGGAGCTGTTTTTT
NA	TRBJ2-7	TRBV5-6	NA	CASSLRREQQYF	TGTGCCAGCAGCTTAAGGAGGGAGCAGCAGTACTTC
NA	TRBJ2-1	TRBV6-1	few	CASSRFAEGTGPWNEQFF	TGTGCCAGCAGCCGGTTTGCTGAAGGGACGGGGCCCTGGAATGAGCAGTTCTTC
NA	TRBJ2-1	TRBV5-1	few	CASSLGRGESEQFF	TGCGCCAGCAGCCTGGGGAGGGGGGAGAGTGAGCAGTTCTTC
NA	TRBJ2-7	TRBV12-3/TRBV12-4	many	CASRQGLSSYEQYF	TGTGCCAGCAGACAGGGCCTGAGCTCCTACGAGCAGTACTTC
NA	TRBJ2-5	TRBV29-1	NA	CSVASGPFQETQYF	TGCAGCGTTGCTTCCGGGCCGTTCCAAGAGACCCAGTACTTC
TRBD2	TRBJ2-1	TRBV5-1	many	CASSPGLAGGWDEQFF	TGCGCCAGCAGCCCTGGACTAGCGGGAGGTTGGGATGAGCAGTTCTTC
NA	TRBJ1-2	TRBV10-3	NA	CAISDGGKGVYGYTF	TGTGCCATCAGTGACGGGGGAAAAGGAGTCTATGGCTACACCTTC
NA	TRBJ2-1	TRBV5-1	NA	CASSRNRGTGNNEQFF	TGCGCCAGCAGTCGTAACCGTGGGACTGGCAACAATGAGCAGTTCTTC
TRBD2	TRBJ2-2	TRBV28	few	CASSSGGFTGELFF	TGTGCCAGCAGTTCGGGAGGGTTCACCGGGGAGCTGTTTTTT
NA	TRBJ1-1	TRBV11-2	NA	CASSLRRTANTEAFF	TGTGCCAGCAGCTTACGACGGACAGCGAACACTGAAGCTTTCTTT
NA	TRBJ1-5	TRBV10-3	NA	CAISLAGAGQPQHF	TGTGCCATCAGCCTGGCGGGGGCCGGTCAGCCCCAGCATTTT
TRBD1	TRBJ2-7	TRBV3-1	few	CASSLRDRGDEQYF	TGTGCCAGCAGCCTCCGGGACAGGGGGGACGAGCAGTACTTC
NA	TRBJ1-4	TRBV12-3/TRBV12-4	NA	CASSASQKLFF	TGTGCCAGCAGCGCGAGTCAAAAACTGTTTTTT
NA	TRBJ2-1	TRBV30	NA	CAWSLERAYNEQFF	TGTGCCTGGAGTCTTGAGCGGGCCTACAATGAGCAGTTCTTC
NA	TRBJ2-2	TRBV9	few	CASSVHPLNTGELFF	TGTGCCAGCAGCGTACATCCATTGAACACCGGGGAGCTGTTTTTT
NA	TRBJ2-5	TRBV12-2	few	CASRSQGPVKETQYF	TGTGCAAGTCGCTCACAGGGGCCGGTCAAAGAGACCCAGTACTTC
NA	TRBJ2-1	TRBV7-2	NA	CASSSGGFNEQFF	TGTGCCAGCAGCTCTGGGGGGTTCAATGAGCAGTTCTTC
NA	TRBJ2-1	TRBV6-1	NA	CASSERDWGQIF	TGTGCCAGCAGTGAAAGGGACTGGGGGCAGATCTTC
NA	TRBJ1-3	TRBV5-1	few	CASSSGPLGDTIYF	TGCGCCAGCAGCTCGGGACCTTTAGGAGACACCATATATTTT
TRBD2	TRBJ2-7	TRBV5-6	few	CASSLASSGTYEQYF	TGTGCCAGCAGCTTGGCTTCTAGCGGTACCTACGAGCAGTACTTC
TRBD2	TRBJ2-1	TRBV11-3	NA	CASSRLAGAHNEQFF	TGTGCCAGCAGCAGACTAGCGGGGGCCCACAATGAGCAGTTCTTC
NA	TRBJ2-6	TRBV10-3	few	CATQRDRTGANVLTF	TGTGCCACCCAGAGGGACCGGACTGGGGCCAACGTCCTGACTTTC
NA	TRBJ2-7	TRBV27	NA	CPSSLLGYEQYF	TGTCCCAGCAGTTTATTGGGTTACGAGCAGTACTTC
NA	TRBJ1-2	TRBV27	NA	CASSPNFNSNYGYTF	TGTGCCAGCAGTCCGAACTTTAATTCTAACTATGGCTACACCTTC
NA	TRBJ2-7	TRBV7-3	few	CASSSRRGHEQYF	TGTGCCAGCAGCTCCAGGAGGGGTCACGAGCAGTACTTC
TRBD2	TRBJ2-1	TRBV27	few	CASSYIAGGYGNEQFF	TGTGCCAGCAGTTACATAGCGGGAGGGTACGGCAATGAGCAGTTCTTC
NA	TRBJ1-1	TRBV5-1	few	CASSSGEYTEAFF	TGCGCCAGCAGCTCAGGAGAATACACTGAAGCTTTCTTT
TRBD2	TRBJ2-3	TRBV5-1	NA	CASSMGTSGPTDTQYF	TGCGCCAGCAGCATGGGGACTAGCGGTCCCACAGATACGCAGTATTTT
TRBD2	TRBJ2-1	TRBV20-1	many	CSARDRQRGYNEQFF	TGCAGTGCTAGAGATAGACAGCGGGGGTACAATGAGCAGTTCTTC
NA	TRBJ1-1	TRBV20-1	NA	CSAPGKSQAFF	TGCAGTGCCCCAGGCAAAAGCCAAGCTTTCTTT
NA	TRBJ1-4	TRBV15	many	CATSRELQVVRANEKLFF	TGTGCCACCAGCAGAGAACTGCAGGTTGTGAGGGCTAATGAAAAACTGTTTTTT
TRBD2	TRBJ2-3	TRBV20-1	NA	CSAKGTINTDTQYF	TGCAGTGCCAAAGGGACTATCAACACAGATACGCAGTATTTT
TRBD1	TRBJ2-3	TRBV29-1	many	CSAGTVLTDTQYF	TGCAGCGCCGGGACAGTTCTCACAGATACGCAGTATTTT